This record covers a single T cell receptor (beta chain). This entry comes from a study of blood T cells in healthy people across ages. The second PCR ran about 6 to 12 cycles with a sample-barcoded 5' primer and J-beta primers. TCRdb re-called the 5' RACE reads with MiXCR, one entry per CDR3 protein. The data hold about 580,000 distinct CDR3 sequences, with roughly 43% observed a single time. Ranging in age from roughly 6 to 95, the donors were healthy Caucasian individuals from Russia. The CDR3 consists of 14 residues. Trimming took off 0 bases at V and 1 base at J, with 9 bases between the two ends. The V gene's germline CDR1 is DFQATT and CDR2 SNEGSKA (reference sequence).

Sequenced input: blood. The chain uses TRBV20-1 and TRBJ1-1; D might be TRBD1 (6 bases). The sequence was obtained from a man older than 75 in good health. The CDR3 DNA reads TGCAGTGCTAGAGAAGGGGGGCGGAACACTGAAGCTTTCTTT. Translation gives CSAREGGRNTEAFF.